This TCR beta chain is from a study of OX40 agonist ivuxolimab in advanced cancers. This clone was detected only a few times. Produced via immunoSEQ multiplex PCR; TCRdb's table is partial and in-frame only. The sample has roughly 79,000 clones; over 80% are singletons. CDR1 ENHRY and CDR2 SYGVKD come from the germline V gene. This CDR3 has 15 amino acids. V dropped 6 bases and J dropped 0; count of bases not matched to a gene: 7. The source was CD4+ or CD8+ T cells sorted from blood, collected in a trial of the OX40 agonist ivuxolimab. This rearrangement joins TRBV10-3 to TRBJ1-1; 7 bases are shared with TRBD1. This sequence originates from an adult with an advanced solid tumor such as melanoma, head and neck, liver or kidney cancer. The CDR3 loop is CAIRWQGDMNTEAFF. CDR3 coding DNA: TGTGCCATCAGATGGCAGGGGGACATGAACACTGAAGCTTTCTTT.